The rows below give T cell receptor beta chains drawn from one sample of a study of OX40 agonist ivuxolimab in advanced cancers. The data were produced by immunoSEQ multiplex PCR, yet TCRdb's version contains in-frame clones alone and is incomplete. The sample lists about 68,000 clones; 85% to 90% were seen once. The sequencing used CD4+ or CD8+ T cells sorted from blood, collected in a trial of the OX40 agonist ivuxolimab. The receptors shown here come from an adult with an advanced solid tumor such as melanoma, head and neck, liver or kidney cancer. Each CDR3 is given with its conserved first and last residue. Each record gives: J gene, V gene, CDR3 protein.

J gene: TRBJ2-2; V gene: TRBV4-1; CDR3 protein: CASSQNPPATAHGELFF
J gene: TRBJ1-2; V gene: TRBV5-6; CDR3 protein: CASSSYNLRGYTF
J gene: TRBJ1-1; V gene: TRBV5-4; CDR3 protein: CASSPMDRGGTEAFF
J gene: TRBJ1-4; V gene: TRBV11-2; CDR3 protein: CASSPDRGREKLFF
J gene: TRBJ2-7; V gene: TRBV5-1; CDR3 protein: CASSWEQGAIYEQYF
J gene: TRBJ2-7; V gene: TRBV6-6; CDR3 protein: CAVRGSYEQYF
J gene: TRBJ1-1; V gene: TRBV6-5; CDR3 protein: CASTWGGEAFF
J gene: TRBJ2-4; V gene: TRBV6-5; CDR3 protein: CASTRDIFGGIQYF
J gene: TRBJ1-2; V gene: TRBV19; CDR3 protein: CASSMGVRDYGYTF
J gene: TRBJ2-7; V gene: TRBV27; CDR3 protein: CASSLYEGRLYEQYF
J gene: TRBJ1-6; V gene: TRBV7-2; CDR3 protein: CASSLGGGTNSPLHF
J gene: TRBJ2-5; V gene: TRBV6-6; CDR3 protein: CASRGTGHQETQYF
J gene: TRBJ2-2; V gene: TRBV7-2; CDR3 protein: CASSSYGQGNTGELFF
J gene: TRBJ2-3; V gene: TRBV7-2; CDR3 protein: CASSPREPLVPRTDTQYF
J gene: TRBJ2-2; V gene: TRBV19; CDR3 protein: CASTYQGVNTGELFF
J gene: TRBJ1-1; V gene: TRBV2; CDR3 protein: CASSGQHNTEAFF
J gene: TRBJ2-6; V gene: TRBV14; CDR3 protein: CASSPVGRTSGANVLTF
J gene: TRBJ1-6; V gene: TRBV7-2; CDR3 protein: CASSSTGAMDDSPLHF
J gene: TRBJ1-1; V gene: TRBV5-4; CDR3 protein: CASSWRQGAQTEAFF
J gene: TRBJ2-7; V gene: TRBV10-1; CDR3 protein: CASSPGVSYEQYF
J gene: TRBJ2-5; V gene: TRBV5-8; CDR3 protein: CASSLPGTDQETQYF
J gene: TRBJ2-7; V gene: TRBV5-1; CDR3 protein: CASSLDAYEQYF
J gene: TRBJ1-4; V gene: TRBV2; CDR3 protein: CASSVALSGEKLFF
J gene: TRBJ1-1; V gene: TRBV4-3; CDR3 protein: CASSQETGHTEAFF
J gene: TRBJ2-3; V gene: TRBV7-2; CDR3 protein: CASRRLAGGADTQYF
J gene: TRBJ1-1; V gene: TRBV7-6; CDR3 protein: CASSPSRVGNTEAFF
J gene: TRBJ1-6; V gene: TRBV7-9; CDR3 protein: CASSFQGADNSPLHF
J gene: TRBJ2-3; V gene: TRBV29-1; CDR3 protein: CSVEVVSTDTQYF
J gene: TRBJ2-3; V gene: TRBV11-3; CDR3 protein: CASSPGLNTDTQYF